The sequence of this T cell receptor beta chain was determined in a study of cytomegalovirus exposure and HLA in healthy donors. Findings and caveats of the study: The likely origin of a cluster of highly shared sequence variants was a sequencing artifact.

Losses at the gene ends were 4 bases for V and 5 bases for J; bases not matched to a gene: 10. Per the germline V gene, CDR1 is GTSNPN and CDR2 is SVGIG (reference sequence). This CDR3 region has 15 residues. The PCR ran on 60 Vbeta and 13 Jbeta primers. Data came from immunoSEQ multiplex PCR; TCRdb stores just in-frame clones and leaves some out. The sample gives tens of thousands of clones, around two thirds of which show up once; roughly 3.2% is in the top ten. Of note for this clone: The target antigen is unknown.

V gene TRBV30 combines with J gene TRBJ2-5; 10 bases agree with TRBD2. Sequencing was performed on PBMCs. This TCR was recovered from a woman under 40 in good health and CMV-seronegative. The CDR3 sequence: CAWNTQRGGRETQYF. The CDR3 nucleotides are TGTGCCTGGAACACTCAGCGGGGGGGCCGGGAGACCCAGTACTTC.